This TCR beta chain is from a study of T cells in Graves' hyperthyroidism and ophthalmopathy. The source material, RNA transcripts, was used to amplify TCR beta CDR3 regions. The TCR CDR3 first-round RT-PCR relied on the HTBI primer set. TCRdb used MiXCR to reprocess the multiplex PCR reads, holding one entry per CDR3 protein. The sample lists approximately 430,000 distinct CDR3 sequences; roughly 15% were seen once. Ophthalmopathy patients all had a Clinical Activity Score of at least 3, a NOSPECS grade of at least 4 and disease under 3 months old. Patients having uncontrolled infection, another autoimmune disease, pregnancy or lactation were not included. Clinical symptoms, serum thyroxine, TRAb, thyroid ultrasound and orbital computed tomography informed diagnoses. The sample holds many counts of this clonotype. Sequences were obtained from blood. The clonotype originates from a man aged 18-30 years with Graves' ophthalmopathy.

The DNA of the CDR3 is TGTGCCAGCAGTATACTCGGGGAGCTGTTTTTT. It codes for CASSILGELFF. This rearrangement joins TRBV12-3 or TRBV12-4 to TRBJ2-2; D is uncertain. The CDR3 totals 11 residues. Trimming pared 5 bases from V and 7 bases from J, leaving 5 bases between.